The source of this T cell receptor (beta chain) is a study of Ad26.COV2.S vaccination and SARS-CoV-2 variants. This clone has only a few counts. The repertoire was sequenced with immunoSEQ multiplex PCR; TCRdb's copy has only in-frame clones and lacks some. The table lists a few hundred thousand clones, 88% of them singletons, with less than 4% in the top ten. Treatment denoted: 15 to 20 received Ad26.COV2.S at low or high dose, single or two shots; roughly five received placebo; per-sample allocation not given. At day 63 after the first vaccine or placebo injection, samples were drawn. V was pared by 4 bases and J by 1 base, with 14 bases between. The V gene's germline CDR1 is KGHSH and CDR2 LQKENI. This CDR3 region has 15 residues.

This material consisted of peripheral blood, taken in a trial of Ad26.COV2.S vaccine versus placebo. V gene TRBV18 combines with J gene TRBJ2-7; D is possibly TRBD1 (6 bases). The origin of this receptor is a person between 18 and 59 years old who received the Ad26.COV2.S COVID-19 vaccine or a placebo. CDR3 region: CASSQQTGRSYEQYF. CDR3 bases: TGTGCCAGCTCACAACAGACAGGCCGGTCCTACGAGCAGTACTTC.